This TCR beta chain was recorded in a study of molecular identifiers for immune sequencing clone quantification. Study-wide results and caveats: Should identical TCR molecules share a barcode, the sizes of highly expanded clones could be underestimated. Over 97% of CMV-specific effector molecules, but under 1% of naive ones, were in clones above 20 copies.

CDR1 LGHNA and CDR2 YNFKEQ come from the germline V gene. Trimming pared 0 bases from V and 10 bases from J, leaving 7 bases between. There are 12 residues in the CDR3. This clonotype has a handful of counts. The target antigen is unknown. Via MiXCR, TCRdb re-called the PCR reads, giving one row per CDR3 protein. This table holds nearly 55,000 distinct CDR3 sequences, 36% found once. Material for sequencing was naive CD8+ T cells from blood, with Jurkat cell RNA spiked in. Documented subset: FACS-sorted CD8+CD4-CCR7+CD45RA+ naive T cells. The chain combines TRBV4-2 with TRBJ2-1; D remains ambiguous. This sequence was found in a human donor in good health. Some libraries in this study had Jurkat cell RNA spiked in. DNA of the CDR3: TGTGCCAGCAGCCAAGATGTTGGGGAGCAGTTCTTC. Translating it yields CASSQDVGEQFF.